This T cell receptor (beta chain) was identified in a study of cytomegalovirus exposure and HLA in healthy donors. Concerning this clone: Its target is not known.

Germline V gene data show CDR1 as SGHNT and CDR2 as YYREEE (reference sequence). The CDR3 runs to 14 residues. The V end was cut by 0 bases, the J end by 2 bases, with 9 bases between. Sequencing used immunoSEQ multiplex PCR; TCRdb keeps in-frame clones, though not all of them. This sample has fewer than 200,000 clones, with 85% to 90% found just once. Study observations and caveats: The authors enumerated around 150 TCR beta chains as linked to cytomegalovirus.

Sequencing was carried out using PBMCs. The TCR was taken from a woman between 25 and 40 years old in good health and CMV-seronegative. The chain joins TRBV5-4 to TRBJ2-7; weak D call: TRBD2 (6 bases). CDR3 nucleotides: TGTGCCAGCAGCTTGGTTGCGGGGACCTACGAGCAGTACTTC. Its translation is CASSLVAGTYEQYF.